What follows are 23 T cell receptor beta chains derived from one specimen sequenced in a study of OX40 agonist ivuxolimab in advanced cancers. Clones were read by immunoSEQ multiplex PCR, and TCRdb kept only the in-frame ones, dropping some. Of 76,000 or so clones listed, 70% to 90% were seen once; the top ten hold about 0.6%. The starting material was CD4+ or CD8+ T cells sorted from blood, obtained in a trial of the OX40 agonist ivuxolimab. These receptors came from an adult with an advanced solid tumor such as melanoma, head and neck, liver or kidney cancer.

The chain joins TRBV5-6 to TRBJ1-3; D not resolved. V lost 4 bases to trimming and J lost 3 bases, with 14 bases between them. This CDR3 contains 15 residues. Per germline, CDR1 SGHDT and CDR2 YYEEEE. The CDR3 region is CASSPREAYGNTIYF. Here the CDR3 DNA reads TGTGCCAGCAGCCCCCGGGAGGCTTATGGAAACACCATATATTTT.

CDR3 sequence (DNA): TGTGCCAGCCAAATCGGAAACACCATATATTTT. Encoded protein: CASQIGNTIYF. The chain links TRBV5-4 to TRBJ1-3, with unresolved D. Looked up from germline, CDR1 is SGHNT and CDR2 is YYREEE (reference sequence). This CDR3 has 11 residues. With 7 bases removed from V and 4 bases from J, the gap between germline ends came to 6 bases. The full variable domain, in which reference TRBV5-4 and TRBJ1-3 provide the parts outside the CDR3, is ETGVTQSPTHLIKTRGQQVTLRCSSQSGHNTVSWYQQALGQGPQFIFQYYREEENGRGNFPPRFSGLQFPNYSSELNVNALELDDSALYLCASQIGNTIYFGEGSWLTVV.

The rearrangement joins TRBV5-4 to TRBJ2-7, with 7 bases aligning to TRBD2. Germline V gene data show CDR1 as SGHNT and CDR2 as YYREEE (reference sequence). The CDR3 covers 15 residues. The junction had 13 bases not matched to a gene; V was cut back by 4 bases and J by 6 bases. CDR3 nucleotide sequence: TGTGCCAGCAGCCCTCCTGGGACTACTTTAAGCGAGCAGTACTTC. Encoded protein: CASSPPGTTLSEQYF.

The chain is built from TRBV10-3 and TRBJ1-6, with 8 bases lining up with TRBD1. J lost 9 bases, V lost 11 bases, and 6 bases had no gene match. Germline V gene lookup returns CDR1 ENHRY and CDR2 SYGVKD. The CDR3 is 12 amino acids. The CDR3 DNA follows: TGTGCCGCGGGACAGGATCGTTCACCCCTCCACTTT. This gives the protein CAAGQDRSPLHF.

The chain uses TRBV28 and TRBJ2-7; the match to TRBD1 covers 8 bases. The CDR3 contains 14 residues. The J segment lost 6 bases and the V segment lost 6 bases, leaving 10 bases of the junction unmatched. Germline V gene sequence: CDR1 MDHEN, CDR2 SYDVKM. The CDR3 coding sequence is TGTGCCAGCAGAGGGCCGGGACAGGTTTTCGAGCAGTACTTC. Translation: CASRGPGQVFEQYF. Using reference TRBV28 and TRBJ2-7 for the parts outside the CDR3, the full variable domain is DVKVTQSSRYLVKRTGEKVFLECVQDMDHENMFWYRQDPGLGLRLIYFSYDVKMKEKGDIPEGYSVSREKKERFSLILESASTNQTSMYLCASRGPGQVFEQYFGPGTRLTVT.

CDR3 nucleotide sequence: TGTGCCAGCAGCTTGGGGGGGGGCATGGGCGAGCAGTACTTC. Residues: CASSLGGGMGEQYF. The chain couples TRBV5-4 to TRBJ2-7; perhaps TRBD2 as D (7 bases). Trimming cost V 0 bases and J 6 bases, with 13 bases left between them. Looked up from germline, CDR1 is SGHNT and CDR2 is YYREEE (reference sequence). The CDR3 totals 14 residues.

The CDR3 protein is CASSPTTGQGAGNTIYF. DNA for the CDR3: TGTGCCAGCTCACCGACGACGGGACAGGGGGCGGGAAACACCATATATTTT. This chain joins TRBV18 and TRBJ1-3, with 12 bases fitting TRBD1. Per germline, CDR1 KGHSH and CDR2 LQKENI. After removal of 3 bases from V and 4 bases from J, the junction contained 7 bases not matched to a gene. The CDR3 is 17 amino acids. Together with reference TRBV18 and TRBJ1-3, the CDR3 gives the full variable domain: NAGVMQNPRHLVRRRGQEARLRCSPMKGHSHVYWYRQLPEEGLKFMVYLQKENIIDESGMPKERFSAEFPKEGPSILRIQQVVRGDSAAYFCASSPTTGQGAGNTIYFGEGSWLTVV.

The chain employs TRBV5-1 and TRBJ2-3; D remains unclear. This CDR3 is 16 amino acids long. The germline gives CDR1 SGHRS, CDR2 YFSETQ. The V end lost 2 bases, the J end lost 2 bases, and 15 bases lay between the germline ends. The CDR3 coding sequence is TGCGCCAGCAGCTTAGGTTTGGTCGGTAACACAGATACGCAGTATTTT. Residues: CASSLGLVGNTDTQYF.

The chain joins TRBV29-1 to TRBJ1-1; D ambiguous. Looked up from germline, CDR1 is SQVTM and CDR2 is ANQGSEA. The germline V and J ends were trimmed by 6 bases and 3 bases, with 14 bases remaining between them. CDR3 length: 13 amino acids. In DNA, the CDR3 is TGCAGCGTCGCCGGGCGTATGGACACTGAAGCTTTCTTT. It yields the protein CSVAGRMDTEAFF.

The chain couples TRBV11-2 to TRBJ2-1; maybe TRBD2 (7 bases). Germline V gene data show CDR1 as SGHAT and CDR2 as FQNNGV. V was shortened by 4 bases and J by 7 bases, with 20 bases between the two germline ends. This CDR3 is 16 amino acids long. The CDR3, as DNA: TGTGCCAGCAGCTCCCCGAGGGCGGGGGCTAGAAATGAGCAGTTCTTC. This encodes CASSSPRAGARNEQFF.

The V call is TRBV19, the J call TRBJ2-2; 10 nucleotides line up with TRBD1. After removal of 9 bases from V and 5 bases from J, the junction contained 6 bases not matched to a gene. The V gene's germline CDR1 is LNHDA and CDR2 SQIVND (reference sequence). The CDR3 totals 14 residues. The CDR3 sequence: CASLRDRGTGELFF. In DNA, the CDR3 is TGTGCCAGCCTCCGGGACAGGGGAACCGGGGAGCTGTTTTTT. Supplemented by reference TRBV19 and TRBJ2-2, the full variable domain reads DGGITQSPKYLFRKEGQNVTLSCEQNLNHDAMYWYRQDPGQGLRLIYYSQIVNDFQKGDIAEGYSVSREKKESFPLTVTSAQKNPTAFYLCASLRDRGTGELFFGEGSRLTVL.

The chain couples TRBV29-1 to TRBJ2-5; TRBD2 agrees at 11 bases. The CDR3 is 15 residues long. Trimming removed 7 bases from V and 1 base from J; junction bases left unmatched: 8. Germline CDR1 and CDR2: SQVTM and ANQGSEA. CDR3 nucleotide sequence: TGCAGCGCCGACGGGACTAGCGGCTCCCAAGAGACCCAGTACTTC. This encodes CSADGTSGSQETQYF.

This clone is judged medium-sized. The chain recombines TRBV6-5 with TRBJ2-6, with D maybe TRBD2 (5 bases). The CDR3 runs 12 residues. Trimming shortened V by 2 bases and J by 9 bases, and 5 bases separated the two germline ends. Germline CDR1 and CDR2: MNHEY and SVGAGI. The CDR3 protein is CASSYRDNVLTF. The CDR3 coding sequence is TGTGCCAGCAGTTACCGGGACAACGTCCTGACTTTC.

The chain has TRBV19 and TRBJ1-3, with TRBD1 matching over 8 bases. Per germline, CDR1 LNHDA and CDR2 SQIVND (reference sequence). The CDR3 spans 14 residues. After removal of 10 bases from V and 0 bases from J, the junction contained 5 bases not matched to a gene. CDR3 coding DNA: TGTGCCACCGACAGGGGTGACTCTGGAAACACCATATATTTT. As protein: CATDRGDSGNTIYF.

This chain joins TRBV9 and TRBJ2-3; a possible D gene is TRBD2 (6 bases). Trimming removed 0 bases from V and 4 bases from J, with 15 bases in between. CDR1 and CDR2 (germline): SGDLS, YYNGEE. The CDR3 spans 16 residues. CDR3: CASSVGGVRWADTQYF. For the CDR3, the DNA is TGTGCCAGCAGCGTAGGGGGGGTTAGGTGGGCAGATACGCAGTATTTT.

The sample holds one count of this clone. As DNA, the CDR3 is TGTGCCAGCAAGGGACTAGCGGCTGGGGAGACCCAGTACTTC. It specifies CASKGLAAGETQYF. This rearrangement joins TRBV18 to TRBJ2-5; the match to TRBD2 covers 11 bases. Trimming removed 8 bases from V and 5 bases from J; junction bases left unmatched: 7. Germline CDR1 and CDR2: KGHSH and LQKENI. This CDR3 has 14 residues.

The chain recombines TRBV7-9 with TRBJ2-5, with D perhaps given as TRBD1 or TRBD2 (7 bases each). The germline gives CDR1 SEHNR, CDR2 FQNEAQ (reference sequence). This CDR3 is built from 15 residues. V was cut by 5 bases and J by 5 bases, with 18 bases left in between. The CDR3 nucleotides are TGTGCCAGCAGCCCAGGGGGGGCTTCGGGGGAGACCCAGTACTTC. It translates to CASSPGGASGETQYF. The whole variable domain, filled in from reference TRBV7-9 and TRBJ2-5, reads DTGVSQNPRHKITKRGQNVTFRCDPISEHNRLYWYRQTLGQGPEFLTYFQNEAQLEKSRLLSDRFSAERPKGSFSTLEIQRTEQGDSAMYLCASSPGGASGETQYFGPGTRLLVL.

The chain recombines TRBV11-2 with TRBJ2-5; D is unclear. Germline CDR1 and CDR2: SGHAT and FQNNGV. This CDR3 comprises 11 residues. V was trimmed by 2 bases and J by 5 bases, leaving 3 bases between them. Written as DNA, the CDR3 is TGTGCCAGCAGCTTAAGTGAGACCCAGTACTTC. Its translation is CASSLSETQYF.

The CDR3 DNA reads TGTGCCAGCACTAAAAGAGGCCACTCTGAAGCTTTCTTT. Its translation is CASTKRGHSEAFF. This rearrangement joins TRBV6-5 to TRBJ1-1, with D uncertain. Germline CDR1 is MNHEY and CDR2 is SVGAGI. V was shortened by 7 bases and J by 6 bases, with 15 bases between the two germline ends. The CDR3 has 13 residues.

CDR3 in amino acids: CASSQEGAANEKLFF. As DNA, the CDR3 is TGCGCCAGCAGCCAAGAGGGGGCGGCTAATGAAAAACTGTTTTTT. The chain carries TRBV4-3 and TRBJ1-4; maybe TRBD1 (6 bases). V lost 0 bases to trimming and J lost 3 bases, with 8 bases between them. This CDR3 region has 15 residues. The germline V gene encodes CDR1 LGHNA and CDR2 YSLEER.

Only a few counts were recorded for this clone. The CDR3 nucleotides are TGTGCCAGCAGCCCCAACCCACTAGCGGGGGGGACCCAAGAGACCCAGTACTTC. This sequence encodes CASSPNPLAGGTQETQYF. The chain links TRBV7-9 to TRBJ2-5; TRBD2 matches at 13 bases. J lost 1 base, V lost 5 bases, and 10 bases had no gene match. Germline assignment: CDR1 SEHNR and CDR2 FQNEAQ (reference sequence). The CDR3 is made up of 18 amino acids.

The gene calls are TRBV27 and TRBJ1-5; no reliable D call. Germline assignment: CDR1 MNHEY and CDR2 SMNVEV (reference sequence). This CDR3 region has 14 residues. Trimming left V 4 bases short and J 4 bases short, with 11 bases between. The CDR3 DNA reads as TGTGCCAGCAGTTGGGCAGGCGTGAATCAGCCCCAGCATTTT. It encodes CASSWAGVNQPQHF.

This clone has a single count. The V and J genes are TRBV2 and TRBJ2-1; tentatively, D is TRBD1 or TRBD2 (5 bases each). Trimming cost V 8 bases and J 7 bases, with 15 bases left between them. Germline V gene sequence: CDR1 SNHLY, CDR2 FYNNEI. The CDR3 has 13 amino acids. The CDR3 loop reads CASSSLGVNEQFF. In DNA, the CDR3 is TGTGCCAGCTCCTCACTAGGGGTGAATGAGCAGTTCTTC.